Each of the 25 T cell receptor beta chains below was sequenced from the same sample in a study of blood T cell repertoires in COVID-19. Measured with immunoSEQ multiplex PCR; TCRdb has only the in-frame clones, and not every one. The table shows around 250,000 clones, with roughly 88% occurring only once. Material: PBMCs or T cells enriched from blood (not recorded which). These receptors came from a woman aged 45-59 years who had recovered from COVID-19.

The chain joins TRBV29-1 to TRBJ2-1; TRBD2 matches at 10 bases. The CDR3 covers 16 residues. Germline V gene data show CDR1 as SQVTM and CDR2 as ANQGSEA. The V segment lost 4 bases and the J segment 7 bases; nucleotides outside the gene matches: 13. The CDR3 DNA reads TGCAGCGTTGCCCTACTAGCGGGATTTAAGGGAAATGAGCAGTTCTTC. It codes for CSVALLAGFKGNEQFF.

The chain couples TRBV2 to TRBJ2-2, with 13 bases aligning to TRBD2. With 5 bases clipped from V and 5 bases from J, the junction kept 5 bases outside the gene matches. The CDR3 runs 16 residues. The germline CDR1 and CDR2 sequences are SNHLY and FYNNEI. CDR3 DNA sequence: TGTGCCAGCAGTTCGGGACTAGCGGGGCGGACCGGGGAGCTGTTTTTT. Its protein product is CASSSGLAGRTGELFF.

This clone appeared a single time. The J gene is TRBJ1-1, the V gene TRBV5-1; D unresolved. Deletions cut 4 bases from V and 1 base from J, with 8 bases between. From germline, CDR1 is SGHRS and CDR2 YFSETQ. The CDR3 spans 13 residues. The CDR3 bases are TGCGCCAGCAGCCACACAGAGAACACTGAAGCTTTCTTT. Translated: CASSHTENTEAFF.

This chain uses TRBV18 with TRBJ2-5, with 9 positions matching TRBD2. The V gene end was trimmed by 1 base and the J gene end by 5 bases; junction bases not matched to a gene: 11. CDR3 length equals 17 residues. Germline CDR1 and CDR2: KGHSH and LQKENI. The DNA for the CDR3 is TGTGCCAGCTCACCACAGTTCGGGACTAGCTCGTGGGAGACCCAGTACTTC. Protein: CASSPQFGTSSWETQYF.

CDR3 in amino acids: CASSRERELFF. CDR3 nucleotides: TGTGCCAGCAGTCGAGAGCGGGAGCTGTTTTTT. The chain carries TRBV2 and TRBJ2-2, with D uncertain. V was shortened by 5 bases and J by 9 bases, with 7 bases between the two germline ends. Germline loops: CDR1 SNHLY, CDR2 FYNNEI. The CDR3 loop spans 11 amino acids.

Only one count was recorded for this clone. The J gene is TRBJ2-1, the V gene TRBV11-3; a weak D match, TRBD1 (5 bases). The germline CDR1 and CDR2 sequences are SGHNT and YENEEA. This CDR3 has 13 residues. V lost 5 bases to trimming and J lost 14 bases, with 19 bases between them. The CDR3 sequence: CASSRSLDTTEFF. CDR3 DNA sequence: TGTGCCAGCAGCCGATCCCTGGACACCACGGAGTTCTTC.

The sample holds one count of this clone. The chain combines TRBV6-5 with TRBJ1-1; TRBD1 is a possible D gene (6 bases). The CDR3 is 13 residues long. Trimming removed 6 bases at V and 7 bases at J, with 15 bases between. Germline V gene lookup returns CDR1 MNHEY and CDR2 SVGAGI. Here the CDR3 DNA reads TGTGCCAGCAGCCTTAACAGGGCTCGTGAAGCTTTCTTT. Protein: CASSLNRAREAFF.

The chain couples TRBV18 to TRBJ1-2; a possible D gene is TRBD1 (6 bases). The CDR3 is 12 amino acids. V was pared by 3 bases and J by 10 bases, with 12 bases between. Germline CDR1 reads KGHSH; CDR2 reads LQKENI. The CDR3: CASSPGQRVYTF. CDR3 nucleotides: TGTGCCAGCTCACCCGGACAGAGAGTCTACACCTTC.

The rearrangement uses TRBV13 and TRBJ1-2, with no clear D. The V gene lost 6 bases and the J gene lost 4 bases, with 9 bases spanning the gap. This CDR3 region has 12 residues. CDR1 PRHDT and CDR2 FYEKMQ come from the germline V gene (reference sequence). As DNA, the CDR3 is TGTGCCAGCAGTTCGCTCAGCTATGGCTACACCTTC. It yields the protein CASSSLSYGYTF.

The chain has TRBV28 and TRBJ1-1, with 8 nucleotides matching TRBD1. Germline lookup yields CDR1 MDHEN and CDR2 SYDVKM. Losses at the gene ends were 2 bases for V and 10 bases for J; bases not matched to a gene: 12. This CDR3 has 15 amino acids. In DNA form, the CDR3 reads TGTGCCAGCAGTTTAGACACAGGGGGGACTGTCGCAGCTTTCTTT. Protein product: CASSLDTGGTVAAFF.

The chain links TRBV3-1 (or the pseudogene TRBV3-2) to TRBJ2-3; TRBD2 aligns across 14 bases. V lost 4 bases and J lost 11; bases outside the gene matches: 5. CDR1 LGHDT and CDR2 YNNKEL come from the germline V gene (reference sequence). CDR3 length equals 14 residues. The CDR3 loop is CASSPGLAGAKQYF. CDR3 DNA: TGTGCCAGCAGCCCGGGACTAGCGGGAGCCAAGCAGTATTTT.

The chain employs TRBV7-2 and TRBJ1-4; 7 bases line up with TRBD1. V lost 4 bases to trimming and J lost 8 bases; unmatched junction nucleotides: 16. The CDR3 has 17 amino acids. Germline assignment: CDR1 SGHTA and CDR2 FQGNSA. CDR3 in amino acids: CASSSRKRTGGREKLFF. CDR3 sequence (DNA): TGTGCCAGCAGCTCCCGAAAGCGGACAGGTGGTCGAGAAAAACTGTTTTTT. The full variable domain, in which reference TRBV7-2 and TRBJ1-4 provide the parts outside the CDR3, is GAGVSQSPSNKVTEKGKDVELRCDPISGHTALYWYRQSLGQGLEFLIYFQGNSAPDKSGLPSDRFSAERTGGSVSTLTIQRTQQEDSAVYLCASSSRKRTGGREKLFFGSGTQLSVL.

The chain carries TRBV27 and TRBJ2-4; the match to TRBD2 covers 14 bases. Germline values: CDR1 MNHEY, CDR2 SMNVEV (reference sequence). This CDR3 spans 19 amino acids. V was clipped by 8 bases and J by 0 bases; unmatched bases: 12. The CDR3 region is CASSTPGLAGGLAKNIQYF. Here the CDR3 DNA reads TGTGCCAGCTCCACACCCGGACTAGCGGGAGGCCTAGCCAAAAACATTCAGTACTTC.

CDR3 protein: CASSKPVNTGELFF. CDR3 in DNA: TGTGCCAGCAGCAAACCAGTGAACACCGGGGAGCTGTTTTTT. The chain has TRBV21-1 and TRBJ2-2; the DNA was not compared with TRBD1, the D call given in the table. TRBV21-1 is a recognized pseudogene. The CDR3 has 14 amino acids.

V gene TRBV10-3 combines with J gene TRBJ1-1; D not resolved. The CDR3 totals 13 residues. In germline, CDR1 is ENHRY, CDR2 SYGVKD. V shed 4 bases and J shed 0 bases, with 6 bases lying between them. CDR3 nucleotide sequence: TGTGCCATCAGTGTTGAGGTGAACACTGAAGCTTTCTTT. Encoded protein: CAISVEVNTEAFF.

The chain links TRBV5-6 to TRBJ2-7, with D perhaps matching TRBD2 (6 bases). The germline V gene has CDR1 SGHDT and CDR2 YYEEEE. V gave up 3 bases and J gave up 0 bases, with 16 bases separating them. The CDR3 has 16 residues. CDR3: CASSWNQGLSSYEQYF. DNA for the CDR3: TGTGCCAGCAGCTGGAACCAGGGACTTAGCTCCTACGAGCAGTACTTC.

The V gene is TRBV19, the J gene TRBJ1-2; 7 positions match TRBD1. Losses at the gene ends were 3 bases for V and 5 bases for J; bases not matched to a gene: 9. CDR1 is LNHDA and CDR2 is SQIVND in the germline V gene (reference sequence). This CDR3 has 15 amino acids. The CDR3 bases are TGTGCCAGTAGTATTACAAGGGGACAGTTTTATGGCTACACCTTC. The encoded protein is CASSITRGQFYGYTF. Variable domain in full (rest from reference TRBV19 and TRBJ1-2): DGGITQSPKYLFRKEGQNVTLSCEQNLNHDAMYWYRQDPGQGLRLIYYSQIVNDFQKGDIAEGYSVSREKKESFPLTVTSAQKNPTAFYLCASSITRGQFYGYTFGSGTRLTVV.

This chain joins TRBV11-2 and TRBJ2-7; no firm D call. This CDR3 has 14 amino acids. The V end lost 1 base, the J end lost 0 bases, and 7 bases lay between the germline ends. CDR1 SGHAT and CDR2 FQNNGV come from the germline V gene. The CDR3 region is CASSLVSSSYEQYF. CDR3 nucleotides: TGTGCCAGCAGCTTAGTTTCCAGCTCCTACGAGCAGTACTTC.

The chain uses TRBV5-4 and TRBJ1-3, with 7 bases that match TRBD1. CDR3 size: 15 residues. The germline gives CDR1 SGHNT, CDR2 YYREEE (reference sequence). The ends lost 4 bases at V and 3 bases at J; junction bases unmatched: 7. This chain's CDR3 is CASSGSGGDGNTIYF. The DNA of the CDR3 is TGTGCCAGCAGCGGCTCAGGGGGAGATGGAAACACCATATATTTT.

This clone was seen only once. The V and J genes are TRBV5-1 and TRBJ2-1; maybe TRBD2 (6 bases). Trimming removed 1 base at V and 0 bases at J, with 17 bases between. The CDR3 extends over 18 amino acids. Germline CDR1 reads SGHRS; CDR2 reads YFSETQ. CDR3 protein: CASSLIRGGTRSYNEQFF. In DNA form, the CDR3 reads TGCGCCAGCAGCTTGATTCGGGGTGGGACTCGCTCCTACAATGAGCAGTTCTTC.

This chain joins TRBV11-1 and TRBJ2-7, with D possibly matching TRBD2 (6 bases). Deletions cut 8 bases from V and 5 bases from J, with 10 bases between. Germline lookup yields CDR1 SGHAT and CDR2 FQDESV (reference sequence). The CDR3 totals 11 residues. The DNA of the CDR3 is TGTGCCAGCGGGGGGAGAGACGAGCAGTACTTC. Amino acids: CASGGRDEQYF.

The chain joins TRBV3-1 (or the pseudogene TRBV3-2) to TRBJ2-7; 13 bases are a match to TRBD2. Germline assignment: CDR1 LGHDT and CDR2 YNNKEL (reference sequence). J gave up 4 bases and V 4 bases, and 4 bases lay outside the gene matches. The CDR3 totals 15 residues. The CDR3 protein is CASSLGLAGAYEQYF. DNA of the CDR3: TGTGCCAGCAGCCTAGGACTAGCGGGAGCTTACGAGCAGTACTTC.

This clone is a singleton in its sample. The chain carries TRBV27 and TRBJ2-1, with 7 bases matching TRBD1. Germline V gene lookup returns CDR1 MNHEY and CDR2 SMNVEV (reference sequence). The CDR3 covers 15 residues. With V trimmed by 5 bases and J by 6 bases, 10 bases remained unmatched. As DNA, the CDR3 is TGTGCCAGCAGTCCGACAGGGTTTGATGGCAATGAGCAGTTCTTC. Protein sequence: CASSPTGFDGNEQFF.

The chain has TRBV27 and TRBJ1-5; 7 nucleotides align to TRBD1. Losses at the gene ends were 5 bases for V and 4 bases for J; bases not matched to a gene: 8. CDR3 length: 15 amino acids. CDR1 is MNHEY, CDR2 SMNVEV, per germline (reference sequence). The CDR3 spells CASSPRDRRNQPQHF. CDR3 nucleotide sequence: TGTGCCAGCAGTCCCAGGGACAGAAGAAATCAGCCCCAGCATTTT.

The rearrangement joins TRBV7-9 to TRBJ1-6; possible D gene TRBD1, 6 bases. The CDR3 contains 13 residues. The V end lost 8 bases, the J end lost 8 bases, and 13 bases lay between the germline ends. Germline V CDR1 and CDR2: SEHNR, FQNEAQ (reference sequence). The CDR3 is CASALGGDSPLHF. The CDR3 DNA reads as TGTGCCAGCGCCCTAGGGGGTGATTCACCCCTCCACTTT.